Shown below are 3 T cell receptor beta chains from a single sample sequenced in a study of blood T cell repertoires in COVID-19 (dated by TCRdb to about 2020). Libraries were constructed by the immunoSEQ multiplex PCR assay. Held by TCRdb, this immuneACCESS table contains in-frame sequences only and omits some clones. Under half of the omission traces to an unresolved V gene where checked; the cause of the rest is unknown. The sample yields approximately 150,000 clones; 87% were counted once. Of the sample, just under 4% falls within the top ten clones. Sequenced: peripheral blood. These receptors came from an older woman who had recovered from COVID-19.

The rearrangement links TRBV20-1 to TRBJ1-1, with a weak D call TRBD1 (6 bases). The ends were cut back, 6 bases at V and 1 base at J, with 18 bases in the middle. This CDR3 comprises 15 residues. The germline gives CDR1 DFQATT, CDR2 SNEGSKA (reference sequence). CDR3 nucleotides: TGCAGTGCCAGTCAAGCAGACAGGCCGAACACTGAAGCTTTCTTT. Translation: CSASQADRPNTEAFF.

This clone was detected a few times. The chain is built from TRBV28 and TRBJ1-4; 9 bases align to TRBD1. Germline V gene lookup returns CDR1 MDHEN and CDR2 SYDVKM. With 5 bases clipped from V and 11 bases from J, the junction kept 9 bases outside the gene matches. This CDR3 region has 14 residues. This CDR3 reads CASSPGTGSGKLFF. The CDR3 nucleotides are TGTGCCAGCAGTCCGGGGACAGGGAGTGGGAAACTGTTTTTT.

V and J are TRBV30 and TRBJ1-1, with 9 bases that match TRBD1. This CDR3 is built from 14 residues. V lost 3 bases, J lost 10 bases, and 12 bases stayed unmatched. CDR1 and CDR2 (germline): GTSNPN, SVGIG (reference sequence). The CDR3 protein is CAWRRDRDQVAAFF. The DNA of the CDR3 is TGTGCCTGGAGAAGGGACAGGGATCAGGTAGCAGCTTTCTTT.